Listed below are T cell receptor beta chains from one sample, sequenced in a study of CD8 T cells in ankylosing spondylitis. A single record per CDR3 protein comes from TCRdb applying MiXCR to the 5' RACE reads. The sample records roughly 240,000 distinct CDR3 sequences, approximately 30% being singletons. The specimen sequenced was blood, either unsorted or a sorted T cell fraction (not recorded which). The receptors here all came from a male donor with ankylosing spondylitis or in good health (not recorded which). The CDR3 runs from the conserved cysteine through the conserved F or W. D genes are given only for firm matches. Size is omitted from some rows. Given values are once, few, many or a class for expanded clones.

TRBJ2-3,.,TRBV12-3/TRBV12-4,.,TGTGCCAGCACCTCTCGGCAGGGGCGCACAGATACGCAGTATTTT,CASTSRQGRTDTQYF
TRBJ2-5,TRBD2,TRBV3-1,.,TGTGCCAGCAGCCAAGACCCTACTAGCGGGGGTCATGAGACCCAGTACTTC,CASSQDPTSGGHETQYF
TRBJ1-2,TRBD1,TRBV20-1,.,TGCAGTGCTGGGAACTACAGGGGAGGGGGCTATGGCTACACCTTC,CSAGNYRGGGYGYTF
TRBJ2-3,.,TRBV29-1,many,TGCAGCGTGCTAGAAAGCGCCGGTACGCAGTATTTT,CSVLESAGTQYF
TRBJ2-3,.,TRBV29-1,many,TGCAGCGCGTGGTACGGGGGTTTTACAGATACGCAGTATTTT,CSAWYGGFTDTQYF
TRBJ2-2,.,TRBV9,.,TGTGCCAGCAGCGTAAATATAATGGACACCGGGGAGCTGTTTTTT,CASSVNIMDTGELFF
TRBJ1-5,TRBD1,TRBV20-1,many,TGCAGAGCCAGGGGGCGCGGGGATCAGCCCCAGCATTTT,CRARGRGDQPQHF
TRBJ1-4,.,TRBV25-1,.,TGTGCCAGCAGTGATGGACGCCAGACTAATGAAAAACTGTTTTTT,CASSDGRQTNEKLFF
TRBJ2-1,TRBD2,TRBV7-9,.,TGTGCCAGCAGCTTAGCCGCCCTAGCGGGGGGGAATGAGCAGTTCTTC,CASSLAALAGGNEQFF
TRBJ2-3,TRBD1,TRBV10-2,.,TGCGCCAGCAGTGAAGAGGACAGGGTGGCAGATACGCAGTATTTT,CASSEEDRVADTQYF
TRBJ2-3,.,TRBV7-3,.,TGTGCCAGCAGCTTTAGGCCAGGGCCAGATACGCAGTATTTT,CASSFRPGPDTQYF
TRBJ2-7,.,TRBV20-1,.,TGCAGTGCTAGACAGGGGAGCTCCTACGAGCAGTACTTC,CSARQGSSYEQYF
TRBJ2-3,.,TRBV6-1,.,TGTGCCAGCAGTAAGACTAGTTCCCAAGATACGCAGTATTTT,CASSKTSSQDTQYF
TRBJ2-7,.,TRBV29-1,few,TGCAGCGTTGAAGATGGGCAGGGCGACGAGCAGTACTTC,CSVEDGQGDEQYF
TRBJ2-2,.,TRBV9,few,TGTGCCAGCAGCGTAGGTGCGGGTAACACCGGGGAGCTGTTTTTT,CASSVGAGNTGELFF
TRBJ2-5,TRBD1,TRBV10-3,.,TGTGCCATCAGTGCCGGGACAGGGCAGGGAGAGACCCAGTACTTC,CAISAGTGQGETQYF
TRBJ2-5,.,TRBV7-7,.,TGTGCTAGAAGCGACCCCTTGGGGACCCAGTACTTC,CARSDPLGTQYF
TRBJ2-3,.,TRBV12-3/TRBV12-4,.,TGTGCCAGCAGCCACTACGGGGGGCGCACAGATACGCAGTATTTT,CASSHYGGRTDTQYF
TRBJ1-6,TRBD1,TRBV12-3/TRBV12-4,.,TGTGCCAGCGGACAGGCTACACCCCTCCACTTT,CASGQATPLHF
TRBJ1-1,.,TRBV20-1,.,TGCAGTGCCCTAGAGGCAGGGTCCACTGAAGCTTTCTTT,CSALEAGSTEAFF
TRBJ2-3,.,TRBV7-2,once,TGTGCCAGCAGCTTAGTATCCCGGGGTGGGCAGTATTTT,CASSLVSRGGQYF
TRBJ2-7,.,TRBV29-1,.,TGCAGCGTTGTGGCAGAGTCCCAGCCTTACGAGCAGTACTTC,CSVVAESQPYEQYF
TRBJ2-7,.,TRBV5-6,.,TGTGCCAGCAGCTCCATAACTAATTACGAGCAGTACTTC,CASSSITNYEQYF
TRBJ2-7,TRBD1,TRBV5-1,few,TGCGCCAGCAGCTTTGGACAGGGGAGCGAGCAGTACTTC,CASSFGQGSEQYF
TRBJ2-7,TRBD1,TRBV5-1,.,TGCGCCAGCAGCTTGAAAACAGGGGGTCTGAACGAGCAGTACTTC,CASSLKTGGLNEQYF
TRBJ2-2,.,TRBV20-1,.,TGCAGTGCTAGAGATCGGTGGGGGGAGCTGTTTTTT,CSARDRWGELFF
TRBJ2-2,TRBD2,TRBV18,.,TGTGCCAGCTCACCTGGACTAGCCTTCAACACCGGGGAGCTGTTTTTT,CASSPGLAFNTGELFF
TRBJ2-5,.,TRBV3-1,few,TGTGCCAGCAGCCAGGCATGGGGAGGCGAGACCCAGTACTTC,CASSQAWGGETQYF
TRBJ2-3,.,TRBV7-2,few,TGTGCCAGCAGCTTAGCGCTGGGTCACGGCACAGATACGCAGTATTTT,CASSLALGHGTDTQYF
TRBJ2-7,.,TRBV7-6,few,TGTGCCAGCAGCCCCTCGGGAACCGACGAGCAGTACTTC,CASSPSGTDEQYF
TRBJ2-4,.,TRBV25-1,.,TGTGCCAGCATGGTAGGGAACATTCAGTACTTC,CASMVGNIQYF
TRBJ2-1,TRBD2,TRBV12-3/TRBV12-4,.,TGTGCCAGCAAACTAGCGGCCCAGACAAATGAGCAGTTCTTC,CASKLAAQTNEQFF
TRBJ1-5,.,TRBV20-1,.,TGCAGTGCTAGAGGTGATCCTAATCAGCCCCAGCATTTT,CSARGDPNQPQHF
TRBJ2-3,.,TRBV20-1,few,TGCAGTGCTAGCAAGCAGGGTTTGATTGATACGCAGTATTTT,CSASKQGLIDTQYF
TRBJ1-1,TRBD1,TRBV12-3/TRBV12-4,.,TGTGCCAGCAGTTTCGGGGACAGGGACTTGGGCACTGAAGCTTTCTTT,CASSFGDRDLGTEAFF
TRBJ2-2,TRBD1,TRBV20-1,.,TGCAGTGCTAGAGATCCGGGACAGTCGAGCACCGGGGAGCTGTTTTTT,CSARDPGQSSTGELFF
TRBJ2-5,TRBD1,TRBV27,.,TGTGCCAGCAGTTTCAACAGGGGGGTGGAGACCCAGTACTTC,CASSFNRGVETQYF
TRBJ2-1,TRBD2,TRBV12-3/TRBV12-4,few,TGTGCCAGCAGTTTGCTAGCGGGGGGTAATGAGCAGTTCTTC,CASSLLAGGNEQFF
TRBJ1-2,.,TRBV20-1,.,TGCAGTGCTAGAGCCAGAGGAGACTATGGCTACACCTTC,CSARARGDYGYTF
TRBJ2-1,.,TRBV7-9,.,TGTGCCAGCAGCCCCCGGGGCCCCGAGGGATCCAATGAGCAGTTCTTC,CASSPRGPEGSNEQFF
TRBJ2-7,.,TRBV12-3/TRBV12-4,.,TGTGCCAGCAGCCCCAGGGTCAACGAGCAGTACTTC,CASSPRVNEQYF
TRBJ2-1,TRBD1,TRBV6-1,.,TGTGCCAGCACCCAAGGACAGGGGGGATTGAATGAGCAGTTCTTC,CASTQGQGGLNEQFF
TRBJ2-2,.,TRBV20-1,.,TGCAGTGCTAGGAGGGCCGGGGAGCTGTTTTTT,CSARRAGELFF
TRBJ2-2,.,TRBV6-5,few,TGTGCCAGCAGTTTCGGGGGAATTTCGAACACCGGGGAGCTGTTTTTT,CASSFGGISNTGELFF
TRBJ1-4,.,TRBV7-2,.,TGTGCCAGCAGCTTAGACCCACAGTGGGAAAAACTGTTTTTT,CASSLDPQWEKLFF
TRBJ2-5,TRBD2,TRBV4-2,.,TGTGCCAGCCGTACTAGCGGGGGGGAGGGGACCCAGTACTTC,CASRTSGGEGTQYF
TRBJ1-6,TRBD1,TRBV20-1,.,TGCAGTGCTAGATCGGACAGGGGTAATTCACCCCTCCACTTT,CSARSDRGNSPLHF
TRBJ2-2,TRBD1,TRBV10-3,.,TGTGCCATCCGGGACAGGACGAACACCGGGGAGCTGTTTTTT,CAIRDRTNTGELFF
TRBJ2-1,.,TRBV18,.,TGTGCCAGCTCACCATTCCCCCGGGTTGGTGAGCAGTTCTTC,CASSPFPRVGEQFF
TRBJ2-5,.,TRBV15,few,TGTGCCACCAGCAGAGATTATGCGGTGCAAGAGACCCAGTACTTC,CATSRDYAVQETQYF